The T cell receptor (beta chain) under discussion was sequenced for a study of T cells expressing NK-cell markers. This CDR3 comprises 18 residues. The germline V gene encodes CDR1 DFQATT and CDR2 SNEGSKA (reference sequence). TCRdb reprocessed the 5' RACE reads and stores each CDR3 protein as one record, lacking DNA. The ten most abundant clones cover around 3.9% of a sample with 200,000 to 300,000 distinct CDR3 sequences. This clonotype originated in a woman between 18 and 69 years old in good health. The gene calls are TRBV20-1 and TRBJ1-4; TCRdb's assignment of TRBD1 cannot be checked, as there is no DNA. The sequenced sample was blood T cells: a sorted CD56 or NKG2C T cell subset, CD4+ or CD8+ T cells, or bulk PBMC T cells (not recorded which). CDR3: CSASWEDRPTSTNEKLFF.